The rows below give T cell receptor beta chains drawn from one sample of a study of T cell responses to AZD1222 COVID-19 vaccine. Here immunoSEQ multiplex PCR was the method, and the copy in TCRdb shows in-frame clones only, minus some. The sample holds approximately 140,000 clones, around 92% seen once. The sample was peripheral blood, taken on day 0 of AZD1222 vaccination. The receptors here all came from an adult in good health. CDR3s include the opening cysteine and the closing phenylalanine or tryptophan.

cdr3_aa: CATSNPNYEQYF; v_call: TRBV6-5; j_call: TRBJ2-7
cdr3_aa: CASSIAYRDPTTTWGQPQHF; v_call: TRBV21-1; j_call: TRBJ1-5
cdr3_aa: CASSQVIGMNTQYF; v_call: TRBV4-2; j_call: TRBJ2-3
cdr3_aa: CASGLGLAGAYTDTQYF; v_call: TRBV12-5; j_call: TRBJ2-3
cdr3_aa: CAISESWTGGNEQFF; v_call: TRBV10-3; j_call: TRBJ2-1
cdr3_aa: CASRQKMVGDGEKLFF; v_call: TRBV2; j_call: TRBJ1-4
cdr3_aa: CASSEAVRGLYMNTEAFF; v_call: TRBV6-1; j_call: TRBJ1-1
cdr3_aa: CASSTGAYTNEKLFF; v_call: TRBV18; j_call: TRBJ1-4
cdr3_aa: CASSKAGTAPYEQYF; v_call: TRBV21-1; j_call: TRBJ2-7
cdr3_aa: CASSLGPSGGTYNEQFF; v_call: TRBV7-2; j_call: TRBJ2-1
cdr3_aa: CAGLNDRVLQETQYF; v_call: TRBV5-8; j_call: TRBJ2-5
cdr3_aa: CASSSRGRSYEQYF; v_call: TRBV7-9; j_call: TRBJ2-7
cdr3_aa: CASSQEVGAGAQFF; v_call: TRBV3-1/TRBV3-2; j_call: TRBJ2-1
cdr3_aa: CASSVDGGASYGYTF; v_call: TRBV9; j_call: TRBJ1-2
cdr3_aa: CASSPDRAQPQHF; v_call: TRBV7-2; j_call: TRBJ1-5